This T cell receptor beta chain was captured in a study of T cells in Graves' hyperthyroidism and ophthalmopathy. Trimming took 3 bases from V and 10 from J; bases not matched to a gene: 8. The length of the CDR3 is 14 residues. Germline CDR1 is MNHEY and CDR2 is SMNVEV (reference sequence). Researchers amplified the TCR beta CDR3 regions from RNA transcripts. HTBI primers were the set used in a first-round RT-PCR of the TCR CDR3. Via MiXCR, TCRdb re-called the multiplex PCR reads, giving one row per CDR3 protein. Here the sample spans about 410,000 distinct CDR3 sequences, roughly 14% being singletons. This clonotype was picked up many times.

This TCR derives from a man aged 18 to 29 with Graves' ophthalmopathy. Sequences were obtained from blood. The chain combines TRBV27 with TRBJ2-2; 7 bases match TRBD1. DNA of the CDR3: TGTGCCAGCAGTTTGAACAGGGGTGTACAGGAGCTGTTTTTT. Its protein is CASSLNRGVQELFF.